This T cell receptor beta chain was identified in a study of T cell clonotyping in hematopoietic cell transplantation (dated by TCRdb to the early 2020s). At the level of the whole study: The study collected some 140 blood samples from some 33 consecutive transplant recipients and their related donors. Patient recruitment ran from 2015 to January 2017, and follow-up continued until late 2020 or death. Results the study describes overall, beyond this receptor: Broader TCR repertoire diversity after transplant was predicted by Inverse Simpson Index values from donors and from recipients before transplant. The sample size was limited and the cells went unsorted, which meant the CD4 and CD8 repertoire contributions could not be told apart. After transplant, TCR diversity in recipients dropped, and pathologically expanded clonotypes increased progressively from day 30 to day 180. Only a small fraction of recipient repertoires overlapped donor repertoires, with over 95% appearing de novo at the given depth.

The immunoSEQ assay, a bias-controlled multiplex PCR using V- and J-specific primers, was used to amplify TCR beta CDR3 regions from genomic DNA. In a second PCR step, the CDR3 amplicons were tagged with a proprietary barcode plus Illumina adapter sequences. An Illumina MiSeq instrument was used for sequencing of the CDR3 libraries. For the original study's pipeline: Export and quality control were performed with immunoSEQ Analyzer 3.0, and downstream analyses were performed with R Bioconductor and Immunarch. Only productive rearrangements within the normalized downsampled data set were used in the calculation of repertoire metrics. In the normalized cohort, a clonotype counted as pathologically expanded if the clonotype was larger than 5 templates. The Inverse Simpson Index served as the measure of repertoire diversity. To capture all clonotypes, CMV-specificity analyses were performed on the non-normalized data set. TCRdb holds this immuneACCESS table with in-frame rearrangements only. Some clones are missing; in checked studies, unresolved V genes explain under half, and the rest has no known cause. V, J and clone size are taken as reported in that table, and D and trimming were inferred from the DNA itself. The table for this sample lists nearly 70,000 clones; 94% of them were counted only once. Around 1.5% of the sample is held by the ten biggest clonotypes.

For TCR beta sequencing, blood samples came from the related transplant donors. Nuclei Lysis Solution was used to extract genomic DNA from fresh or cryopreserved unfractionated peripheral blood mononuclear cells. Note on this clone: The antigen it recognizes is unknown. No much larger clonotype is one base removed from it; base qualities were not supplied.

Between the V and J ends, shortened by 4 bases and 5 bases respectively, the junction contains 12 bases. The CDR3 runs 14 residues from the cysteine to the phenylalanine. Kept here is only the CDR3 DNA, which spans 42 bases and is read in frame from base 1. According to the germline V gene, CDR1 reads LGHNA and CDR2 reads YSLEER. The sequencing input was peripheral blood mononuclear cells. This TCR derives from a man aged 45 to 65 in good health. Some clones in this sample may be carry-over from other donors' samples. The chain is made from TRBV4-3 and TRBJ1-5, with the D gene uncertain. The CDR3 in this case is CASSPGRRDQPQHF. The DNA sequence is as follows: TGCGCCAGCAGCCCAGGTAGGAGGGATCAGCCCCAGCATTTT.